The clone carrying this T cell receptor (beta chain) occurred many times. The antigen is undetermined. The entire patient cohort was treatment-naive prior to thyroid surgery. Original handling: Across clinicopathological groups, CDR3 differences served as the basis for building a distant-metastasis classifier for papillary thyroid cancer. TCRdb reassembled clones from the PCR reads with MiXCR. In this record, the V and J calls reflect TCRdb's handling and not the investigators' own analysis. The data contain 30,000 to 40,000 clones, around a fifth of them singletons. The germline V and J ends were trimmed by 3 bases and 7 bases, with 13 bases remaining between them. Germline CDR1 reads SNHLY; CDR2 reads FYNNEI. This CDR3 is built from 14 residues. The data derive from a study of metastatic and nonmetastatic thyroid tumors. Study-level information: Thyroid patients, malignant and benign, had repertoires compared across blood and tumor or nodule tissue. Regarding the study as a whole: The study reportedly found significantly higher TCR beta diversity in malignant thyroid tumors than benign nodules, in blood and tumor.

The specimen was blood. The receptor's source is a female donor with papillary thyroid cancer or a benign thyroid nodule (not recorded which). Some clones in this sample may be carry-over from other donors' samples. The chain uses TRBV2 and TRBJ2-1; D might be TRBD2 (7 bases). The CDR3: CASSDSGGRNEQFF. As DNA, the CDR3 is TGTGCCAGCAGTGACTCGGGGGGCCGGAATGAGCAGTTCTTC.